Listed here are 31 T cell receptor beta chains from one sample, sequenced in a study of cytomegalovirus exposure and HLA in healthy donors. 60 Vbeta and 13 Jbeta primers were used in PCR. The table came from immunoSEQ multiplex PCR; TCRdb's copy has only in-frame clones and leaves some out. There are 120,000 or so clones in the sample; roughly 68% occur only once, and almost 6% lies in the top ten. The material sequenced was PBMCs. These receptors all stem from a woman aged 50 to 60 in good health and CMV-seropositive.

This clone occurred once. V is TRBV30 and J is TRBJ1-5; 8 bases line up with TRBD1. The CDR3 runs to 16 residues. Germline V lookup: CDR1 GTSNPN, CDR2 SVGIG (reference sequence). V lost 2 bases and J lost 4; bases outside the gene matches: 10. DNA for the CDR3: TGTGCCTGGAGTAATGATGGGACAGGCGGTAATCAGCCCCAGCATTTT. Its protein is CAWSNDGTGGNQPQHF. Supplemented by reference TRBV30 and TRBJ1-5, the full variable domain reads SQTIHQWPATLVQPVGSPLSLECTVEGTSNPNLYWYRQAAGRGLQLLFYSVGIGQISSEVPQNLSASRPQDRQFILSSKKLLLSDSGFYLCAWSNDGTGGNQPQHFGDGTRLSIL.

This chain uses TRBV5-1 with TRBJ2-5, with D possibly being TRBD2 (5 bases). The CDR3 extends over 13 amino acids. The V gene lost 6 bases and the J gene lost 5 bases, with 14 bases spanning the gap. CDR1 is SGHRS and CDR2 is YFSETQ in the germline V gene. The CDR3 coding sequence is TGCGCCAGCAACCCCTCCCGAGGGGAGACCCAGTACTTC. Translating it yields CASNPSRGETQYF.

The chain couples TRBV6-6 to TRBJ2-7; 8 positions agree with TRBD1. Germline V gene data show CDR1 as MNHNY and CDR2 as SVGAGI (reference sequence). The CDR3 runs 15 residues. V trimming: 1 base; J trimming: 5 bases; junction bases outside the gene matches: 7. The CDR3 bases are TGTGCCAGCAGTTACTGGGGACAGGCGGGCCACGAGCAGTACTTC. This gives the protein CASSYWGQAGHEQYF.

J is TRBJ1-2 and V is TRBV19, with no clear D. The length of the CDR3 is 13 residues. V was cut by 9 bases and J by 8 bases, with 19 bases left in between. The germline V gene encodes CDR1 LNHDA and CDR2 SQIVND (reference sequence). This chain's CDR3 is CASFTELSAGYTF. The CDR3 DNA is TGTGCCAGCTTTACAGAGTTATCTGCGGGCTACACCTTC.

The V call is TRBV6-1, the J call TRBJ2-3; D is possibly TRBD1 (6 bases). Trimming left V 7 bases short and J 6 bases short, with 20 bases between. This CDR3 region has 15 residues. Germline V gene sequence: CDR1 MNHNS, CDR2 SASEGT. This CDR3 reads CASKAQGWGRDTQYF. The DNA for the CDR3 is TGTGCCAGCAAGGCACAGGGTTGGGGCCGGGATACGCAGTATTTT.

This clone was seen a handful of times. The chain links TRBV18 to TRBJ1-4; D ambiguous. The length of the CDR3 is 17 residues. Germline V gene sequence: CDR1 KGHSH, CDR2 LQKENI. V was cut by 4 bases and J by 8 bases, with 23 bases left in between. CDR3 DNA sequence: TGTGCCAGCTCACGAACTTCAAGCAGGCTAGCTTTGGAAAAACTGTTTTTT. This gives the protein CASSRTSSRLALEKLFF.

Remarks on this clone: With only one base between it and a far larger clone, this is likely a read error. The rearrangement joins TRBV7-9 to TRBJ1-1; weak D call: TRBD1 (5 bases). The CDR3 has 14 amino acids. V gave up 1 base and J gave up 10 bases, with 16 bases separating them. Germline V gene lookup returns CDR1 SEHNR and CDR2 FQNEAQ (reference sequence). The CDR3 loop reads CASSLVGRGVPAFF. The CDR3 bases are TGTGCCAGCAGCTTAGTAGGACGGGGGGTTCCAGCTTTCTTT.

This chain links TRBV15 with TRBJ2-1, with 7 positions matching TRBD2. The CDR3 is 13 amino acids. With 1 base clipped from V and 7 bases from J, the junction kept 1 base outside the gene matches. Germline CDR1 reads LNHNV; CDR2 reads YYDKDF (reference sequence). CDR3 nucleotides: TGTGCCACCAGCAGAGCGGGGGGAAATGAGCAGTTCTTC. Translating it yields CATSRAGGNEQFF. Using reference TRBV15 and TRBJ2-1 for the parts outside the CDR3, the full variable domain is DAMVIQNPRYQVTQFGKPVTLSCSQTLNHNVMYWYQQKSSQAPKLLFHYYDKDFNNEADTPDNFQSRRPNTSFCFLDIRSPGLGDTAMYLCATSRAGGNEQFFGPGTRLTVL.

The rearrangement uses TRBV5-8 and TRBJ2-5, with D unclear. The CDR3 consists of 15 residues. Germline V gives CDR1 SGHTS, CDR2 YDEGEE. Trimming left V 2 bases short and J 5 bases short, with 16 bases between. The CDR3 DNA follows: TGTGCCAGCAGCTTAGAACAGACACGTGAGGAGACCCAGTACTTC. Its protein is CASSLEQTREETQYF.

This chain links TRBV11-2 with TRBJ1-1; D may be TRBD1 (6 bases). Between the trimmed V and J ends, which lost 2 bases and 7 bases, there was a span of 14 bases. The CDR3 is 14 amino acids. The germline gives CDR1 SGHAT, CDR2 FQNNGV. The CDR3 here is CASSLNRALGEAFF. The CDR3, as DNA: TGTGCCAGCAGCTTAAACAGGGCTTTGGGTGAAGCTTTCTTT.

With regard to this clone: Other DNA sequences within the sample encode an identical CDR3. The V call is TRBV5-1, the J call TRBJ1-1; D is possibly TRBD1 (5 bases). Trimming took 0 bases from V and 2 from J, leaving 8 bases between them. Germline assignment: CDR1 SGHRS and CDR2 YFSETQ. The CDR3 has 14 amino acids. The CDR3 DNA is TGCGCCAGCAGCTTGGGCGGGGGAAACACTGAAGCTTTCTTT. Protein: CASSLGGGNTEAFF. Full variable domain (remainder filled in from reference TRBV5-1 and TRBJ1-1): KAGVTQTPRYLIKTRGQQVTLSCSPISGHRSVSWYQQTPGQGLQFLFEYFSETQRNKGNFPGRFSGRQFSNSRSEMNVSTLELGDSALYLCASSLGGGNTEAFFGQGTRLTVV.

The CDR3, as DNA: TGTGCCAGTACAGAGACAGGGATTGAAGCTTTCTTT. The encoded protein is CASTETGIEAFF. The rearrangement uses TRBV25-1 and TRBJ1-1; TRBD1 aligns across 7 bases. CDR3 size: 12 residues. Trimming removed 9 bases from V and 7 bases from J; junction bases left unmatched: 8. From germline, CDR1 is MGHDK and CDR2 SYGVNS.

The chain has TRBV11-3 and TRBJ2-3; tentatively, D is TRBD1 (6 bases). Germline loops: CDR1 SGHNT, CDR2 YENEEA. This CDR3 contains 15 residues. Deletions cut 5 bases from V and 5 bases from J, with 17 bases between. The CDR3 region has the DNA TGTGCCAGCAGCGCGCCTTCGACGGACAGAGATACGCAGTATTTT. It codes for CASSAPSTDRDTQYF.

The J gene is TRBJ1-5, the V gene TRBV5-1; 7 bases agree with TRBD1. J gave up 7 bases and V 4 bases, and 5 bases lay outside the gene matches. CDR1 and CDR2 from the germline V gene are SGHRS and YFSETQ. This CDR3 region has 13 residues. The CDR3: CASSPNRGQPQHF. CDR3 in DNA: TGCGCCAGCAGCCCGAACAGGGGCCAGCCCCAGCATTTT.

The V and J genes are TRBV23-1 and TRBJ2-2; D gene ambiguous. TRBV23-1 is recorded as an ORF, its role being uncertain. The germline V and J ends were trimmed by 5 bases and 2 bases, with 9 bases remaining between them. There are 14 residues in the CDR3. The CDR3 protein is CASSKRGNTGELFF. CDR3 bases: TGCGCCAGCAGTAAGCGCGGCAACACCGGGGAGCTGTTTTTT.

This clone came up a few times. The CDR3 reads CATRTGATNEKLFF. CDR3 DNA: TGTGCCACCCGGACAGGGGCAACTAATGAAAAACTGTTTTTT. The chain links TRBV6-1 to TRBJ1-4, with TRBD1 matching 9 bases. Per germline, CDR1 MNHNS and CDR2 SASEGT. The CDR3 sequence is 14 residues long. Trimming removed 10 bases from V and 0 bases from J; junction bases left unmatched: 3.

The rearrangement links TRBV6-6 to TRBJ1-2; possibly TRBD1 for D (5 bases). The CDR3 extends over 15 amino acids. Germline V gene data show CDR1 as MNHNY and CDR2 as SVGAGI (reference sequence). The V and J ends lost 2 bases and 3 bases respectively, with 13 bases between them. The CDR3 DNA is TGTGCCAGCAGTTACGCCGGAGGGGAAGACTATGGCTACACCTTC. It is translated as CASSYAGGEDYGYTF.

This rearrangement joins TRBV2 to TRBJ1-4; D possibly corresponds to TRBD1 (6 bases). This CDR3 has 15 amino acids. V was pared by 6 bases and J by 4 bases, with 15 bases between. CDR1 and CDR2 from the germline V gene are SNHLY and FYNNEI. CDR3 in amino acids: CASRYREGLNEKLFF. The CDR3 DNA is TGTGCCAGCAGATACAGGGAGGGTCTTAATGAAAAACTGTTTTTT.

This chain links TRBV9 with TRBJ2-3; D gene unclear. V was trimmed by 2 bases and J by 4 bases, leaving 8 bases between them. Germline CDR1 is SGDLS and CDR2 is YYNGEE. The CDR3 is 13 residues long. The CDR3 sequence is CASSVLGSDTQYF. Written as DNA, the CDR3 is TGTGCCAGCAGCGTGCTAGGTTCAGATACGCAGTATTTT.

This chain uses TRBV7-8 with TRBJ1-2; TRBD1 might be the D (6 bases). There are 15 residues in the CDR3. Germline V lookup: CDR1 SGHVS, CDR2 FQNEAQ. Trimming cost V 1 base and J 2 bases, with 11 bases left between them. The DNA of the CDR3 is TGTGCCAGCAGCTTAGGCAGGGGCCTCAACTATGGCTACACCTTC. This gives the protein CASSLGRGLNYGYTF. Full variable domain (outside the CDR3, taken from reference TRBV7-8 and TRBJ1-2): GAGVSQSPRYKVAKRGQDVALRCDPISGHVSLFWYQQALGQGPEFLTYFQNEAQLDKSGLPSDRFFAERPEGSVSTLKIQRTQQEDSAVYLCASSLGRGLNYGYTFGSGTRLTVV.

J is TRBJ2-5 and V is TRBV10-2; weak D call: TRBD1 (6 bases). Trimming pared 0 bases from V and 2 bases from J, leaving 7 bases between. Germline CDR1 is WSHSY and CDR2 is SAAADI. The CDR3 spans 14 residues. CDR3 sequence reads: CASSESGGQETQYF. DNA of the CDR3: TGCGCCAGCAGTGAGTCAGGGGGTCAAGAGACCCAGTACTTC.

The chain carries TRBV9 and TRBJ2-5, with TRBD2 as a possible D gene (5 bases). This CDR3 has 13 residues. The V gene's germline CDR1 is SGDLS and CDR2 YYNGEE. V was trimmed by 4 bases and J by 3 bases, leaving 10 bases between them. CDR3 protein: CASSLSGEETQYF. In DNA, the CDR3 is TGTGCCAGCAGCTTAAGCGGAGAAGAGACCCAGTACTTC.

Written as DNA, the CDR3 is TGTGCAAGTCGCTCGGATGGAGGGGCTGGCTACACCTTC. This encodes CASRSDGGAGYTF. The chain joins TRBV12-2 to TRBJ1-2. TRBV12-2 is given as a pseudogene. The CDR3 contains 13 residues.

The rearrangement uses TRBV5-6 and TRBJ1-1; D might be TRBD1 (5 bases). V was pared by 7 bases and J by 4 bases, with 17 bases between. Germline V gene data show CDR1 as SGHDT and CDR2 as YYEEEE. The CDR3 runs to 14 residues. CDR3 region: CASGPGLLTTEAFF. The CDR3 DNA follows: TGTGCCAGCGGTCCGGGACTCCTCACCACTGAAGCTTTCTTT.

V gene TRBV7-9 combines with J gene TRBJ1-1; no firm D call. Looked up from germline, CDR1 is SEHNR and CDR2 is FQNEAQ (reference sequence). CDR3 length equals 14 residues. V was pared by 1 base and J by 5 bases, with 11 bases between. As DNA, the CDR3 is TGTGCCAGCAGCTTAGGGGAGGCAAGTACTGAAGCTTTCTTT. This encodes CASSLGEASTEAFF.

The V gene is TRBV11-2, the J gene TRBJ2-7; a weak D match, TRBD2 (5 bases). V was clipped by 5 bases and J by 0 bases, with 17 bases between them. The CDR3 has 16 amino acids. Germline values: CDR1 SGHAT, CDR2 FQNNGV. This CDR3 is CASSPSPTRRSYEQYF. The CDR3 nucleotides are TGTGCCAGCAGCCCTAGCCCGACAAGGCGCTCCTACGAGCAGTACTTC.

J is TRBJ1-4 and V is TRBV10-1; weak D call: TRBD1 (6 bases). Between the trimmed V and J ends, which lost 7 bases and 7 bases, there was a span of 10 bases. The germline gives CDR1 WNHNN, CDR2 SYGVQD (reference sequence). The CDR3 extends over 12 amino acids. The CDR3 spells CASIRGSEKLFF. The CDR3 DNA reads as TGCGCCAGCATTAGGGGGAGTGAAAAACTGTTTTTT.

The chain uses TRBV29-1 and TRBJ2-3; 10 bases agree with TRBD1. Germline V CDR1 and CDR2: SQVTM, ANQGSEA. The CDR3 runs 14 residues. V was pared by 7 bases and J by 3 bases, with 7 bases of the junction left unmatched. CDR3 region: CSGQRDRGTDTQYF. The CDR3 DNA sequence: TGCAGCGGCCAACGGGACAGGGGTACAGATACGCAGTATTTT.

Here the CDR3 DNA reads TGTGCCAGCAGTCGGACACGCTATAGCAATCAGCCCCAGCATTTT. It codes for CASSRTRYSNQPQHF. The chain has TRBV6-6 and TRBJ1-5; a weak D match, TRBD1 (5 bases). Trimming stripped 5 bases from V and 0 bases from J, with 11 bases between. CDR1 is MNHNY, CDR2 SVGAGI, per germline (reference sequence). The CDR3 runs 15 residues.

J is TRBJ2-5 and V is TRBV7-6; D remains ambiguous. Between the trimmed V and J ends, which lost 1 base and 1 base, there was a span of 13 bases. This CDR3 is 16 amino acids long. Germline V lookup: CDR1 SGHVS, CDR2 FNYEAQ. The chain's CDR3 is CASSLDRSSVQETQYF. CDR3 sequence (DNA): TGTGCCAGCAGCTTAGATCGTTCGTCGGTCCAAGAGACCCAGTACTTC.

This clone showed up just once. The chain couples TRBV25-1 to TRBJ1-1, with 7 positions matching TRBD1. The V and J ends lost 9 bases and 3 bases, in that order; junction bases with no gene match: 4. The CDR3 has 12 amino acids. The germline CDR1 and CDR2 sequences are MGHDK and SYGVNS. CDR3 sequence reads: CARLRGDTEAFF. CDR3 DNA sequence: TGTGCCAGACTCAGGGGGGACACTGAAGCTTTCTTT.